This T cell receptor beta chain stems from a study of cytomegalovirus exposure and HLA in healthy donors. Findings and caveats of the study: The CMV antigen specificity of a few CMV-associated chains was confirmed through in vitro analysis.

Worth noting for this clone: The antigen remains unidentified.

Donors were drawn from the approximately 130-subject validation cohort, separate from the roughly 700-subject first cohort. TCRdb's copy holds only in-frame clones and misses some; the assay was immunoSEQ multiplex PCR. In the table there are roughly 130,000 clones, roughly nine tenths of which are singletons. Sequencing used PBMCs. The sequence came from a man aged 25-40 years in good health and CMV-seronegative.

DNA of the CDR3: TGTGCCAGCAGCGACAGGGTGGGTCAGCCCCAGCATTTT. Translation gives CASSDRVGQPQHF. V gene TRBV7-2 combines with J gene TRBJ1-5; 7 nucleotides line up with TRBD1. This CDR3 spans 13 amino acids. Looked up from germline, CDR1 is SGHTA and CDR2 is FQGNSA. Germline trimming cut 5 bases from V and 6 bases from J; bases unmatched to any gene: 4.